This section outlines one TCR beta chain sequence together with its context. This CDR3 spans 15 amino acids. With 3 bases removed from V and 6 bases from J, the gap between germline ends came to 16 bases. CDR1 is SGHKS, CDR2 YYEKEE, per germline (reference sequence). This entry is derived from a study of blood T cell repertoires in COVID-19. Study context: COVID-19 samples from acute and convalescent phases originated in the United States, Italy and Spain. The cDNA or gDNA used as material had been derived from T cells, B-cell-depleted T cells, or PBMCs.

In the original workflow: Counts of nucleated cells, estimated from reference gene primer amplification, were obtained. Measured with immunoSEQ multiplex PCR; TCRdb has only the in-frame clones, and not every one. V and J calls and clone size come straight from that table; D and trimming were deduced from the DNA. The sample includes 130,000 to 150,000 clones, about three quarters of them seen just once. The source material was peripheral blood. The TCR comes from an elderly man with acute or convalescent COVID-19. V is TRBV5-5 and J is TRBJ1-5; maybe TRBD1 (5 bases). The CDR3 sequence: CASSSIQGNAQPQHF. The CDR3 DNA reads TGTGCCAGCAGCTCGATCCAGGGTAATGCTCAGCCCCAGCATTTT.